These T cell receptor beta chains were read from a single sample in a study of PD-1 blockade in classical Hodgkin lymphoma. The method was immunoSEQ multiplex PCR; TCRdb's version includes in-frame clones alone and lacks a portion of them. Of about 30,000 clones in the sample, approximately 86% were seen once. Sequenced material: CD4+ T cells from blood, taken before the fourth cycle of nivolumab. Receptors originate from a human donor with classical Hodgkin lymphoma. CDR3s leave out the opening cysteine and the closing phenylalanine or tryptophan.

>TRBV4-1|16|TRBJ2-5
ASSQDSSGRVGQETQY
>TRBV6-5|11|TRBJ1-2
ASSLGVNYGYT
>TRBV5-5|12|TRBJ1-5
ASSLMTANQPQH
>TRBV11-2|11|TRBJ1-5
ASSFTKGQPQH
>TRBV29-1|10|TRBJ2-5
SGQGGGETQY
>TRBV5-1|13|TRBJ2-1
ASSFSGREGHEQF
>TRBV29-1|11|TRBJ2-1
SVLAGGPNEQF
>TRBV29-1|12|TRBJ2-2
SVVSGAHTGELF
>TRBV5-4|14|TRBJ2-1
ASSLNPSGSANEQF
>TRBV5-5|14|TRBJ2-7
ASSLEPGQGAYEQY
>TRBV29-1|10|TRBJ1-2
SVDPGGGGYT
>TRBV23-1|17|TRBJ2-1
ASSHSHRLAGKNYNEQF
>TRBV9|12|TRBJ2-3
ASSSPPGAREQY
>TRBV10-1|14|TRBJ2-1
ASSEIPSRGYNEQF
>TRBV6-1|15|TRBJ2-1
ASSEDRVTKVGNEQF
>TRBV28|11|TRBJ2-2
ASGGAITGELF
>TRBV10-3|14|TRBJ2-1
AIRRPGLAGLNEQF
>TRBV7-2|14|TRBJ1-2
ASSPPGLDRGNGYT
>TRBV19|15|TRBJ2-6
ASSPLGAPSGANVLT
>TRBV10-3|12|TRBJ2-2
ATETGGFTGELF
>TRBV7-8|10|TRBJ2-1
ASSFGFREQF
>TRBV19|13|TRBJ1-3
ASSSRGTSGNTIY
>TRBV10-1|15|TRBJ2-2
ASSEALGGQNTGELF
>TRBV5-1|15|TRBJ2-7
ASSAGTSGGTSYEQY
>TRBV7-9|12|TRBJ2-7
ASSTGTGSYEQY
>TRBV6-1|12|TRBJ2-7
ASSATEGRHEQY
>TRBV6-5|11|TRBJ2-2
ASSYGGSGELF
>TRBV28|12|TRBJ2-4
ASSFSGAKNIQY
>TRBV28|11|TRBJ1-6
ASRTSQNSPLH
>TRBV15|18|TRBJ2-3
ATSRDLAGAPPFGTDTQY
>TRBV6-1|11|TRBJ1-2
ASKGGTVYGYT
>TRBV7-2|11|TRBJ2-5
ASSLAVLETQY
>TRBV2|11|TRBJ2-1
ASSPAVYNEQF
>TRBV18|15|TRBJ2-1
ASSPPSGGLAANEQF
>TRBV7-8|13|TRBJ2-5
ASSLGTGSRETQY
>TRBV28|15|TRBJ1-6
ASSPDGGSSYNSPLH
>TRBV19|13|TRBJ2-5
ASSSRDRGAETQY
>TRBV15|14|TRBJ2-2
ATSRKGQLNTGELF
>TRBV7-2|13|TRBJ2-1
ASRWGGSSYNEQF
>TRBV11-1|12|TRBJ1-1
ASSLVGGSAEAF
>TRBV4-1|15|TRBJ2-3
ASSLPQGGDFLDTQY
>TRBV7-2|12|TRBJ2-7
ASSLVGSSYEQY